This entry lists 14 T cell receptor beta chains sequenced from one sample in a study of T cells expressing NK-cell markers. TCRdb reprocessed the 5' RACE reads, keeping one entry per CDR3 protein, no DNA. This table lists under 600,000 distinct CDR3 sequences. The sequenced sample was blood T cells: a sorted CD56 or NKG2C T cell subset, CD4+ or CD8+ T cells, or bulk PBMC T cells (not recorded which). These receptors originate from a woman aged 45-60 years in good health.

The rearrangement uses TRBV6-4 and TRBJ2-5. The CDR3 is 13 amino acids. CDR1 is MRHNA, CDR2 SNTAGT, per germline. CDR3 protein: CASNRHIQETQYF.

The rearrangement joins TRBV6-5 to TRBJ2-2; no DNA is available, so the TRBD1 call from TCRdb remains unchecked. The CDR3 extends over 16 amino acids. The germline V gene has CDR1 MNHEY and CDR2 SVGAGI. CDR3 loop: CASSYLGAGNTGELFF.

The chain is built from TRBV7-2 and TRBJ2-7. Per the germline V gene, CDR1 is SGHTA and CDR2 is FQGNSA. There are 15 residues in the CDR3. CDR3 region: CASSLADVNSYEQYF. Full variable domain (rest looked up from reference TRBV7-2 and TRBJ2-7): GAGVSQSPSNKVTEKGKDVELRCDPISGHTALYWYRQSLGQGLEFLIYFQGNSAPDKSGLPSDRFSAERTGGSVSTLTIQRTQQEDSAVYLCASSLADVNSYEQYFGPGTRLTVT.

This sequence joins TRBV25-1 and TRBJ2-5; the D call of TRBD1 rests on TCRdb alone, since no DNA is present to check it. The V gene's germline CDR1 is MGHDK and CDR2 SYGVNS. The CDR3 is 15 residues long. CDR3 in amino acids: CASSEGQAVQETQYF.

The chain joins TRBV20-1 to TRBJ1-6; without DNA, the TCRdb call of TRBD1 cannot be checked. CDR1 and CDR2 from the germline V gene are DFQATT and SNEGSKA (reference sequence). The CDR3 length is 17 residues. CDR3 sequence: CSAIAGERIVGDSPLHF.

The chain carries TRBV19 and TRBJ2-1; TCRdb's assignment of TRBD2 cannot be checked, as there is no DNA. Germline CDR1 and CDR2: LNHDA and SQIVND (reference sequence). The CDR3 runs 15 residues. CDR3 loop: CASSMASSGRVEQFF.

This chain uses TRBV6-1 with TRBJ2-5; TCRdb selects TRBD2, and the lack of DNA leaves this call unchecked. The CDR3 extends over 16 amino acids. Germline values: CDR1 MNHNS, CDR2 SASEGT. The CDR3: CASRAGLAGVLETQYF.

This chain connects TRBV20-1 to TRBJ2-7. Germline V gene data show CDR1 as DFQATT and CDR2 as SNEGSKA (reference sequence). This CDR3 contains 12 residues. The CDR3 sequence: CSARQSSYEQYF.

The chain couples TRBV2 to TRBJ1-1. The CDR3 runs to 14 residues. Germline V gene sequence: CDR1 SNHLY, CDR2 FYNNEI. The CDR3 spells CASSEGVEDTEAFF.

This chain links TRBV10-1 with TRBJ2-2; lacking DNA, the TRBD1 call made by TCRdb goes unchecked. This CDR3 region has 15 residues. In germline, CDR1 is WNHNN, CDR2 SYGVQD (reference sequence). CDR3 protein: CASSDRGSGTGELFF.

The CDR3: CASRNTRDIKNPYEQYF. The genes are TRBV6-5 and TRBJ2-7; no DNA is available, so the TRBD1 call from TCRdb remains unchecked. Germline V lookup: CDR1 MNHEY, CDR2 SVGAGI. This CDR3 region has 17 residues.

The chain couples TRBV27 to TRBJ2-2; TCRdb indicates TRBD2, and absent DNA this call remains unverified. CDR1 is MNHEY and CDR2 is SMNVEV in the germline V gene (reference sequence). The CDR3 is made up of 13 amino acids. CDR3 amino acids: CASSLGLTGELFF.

This chain's CDR3 is CSAAAGGSPGEQFF. The chain carries TRBV29-1 and TRBJ2-1; TCRdb lists TRBD2, though no DNA is available to test this call. The germline CDR1 and CDR2 sequences are SQVTM and ANQGSEA. The CDR3 runs to 14 residues.

The chain carries TRBV12-3 or TRBV12-4 and TRBJ2-6; the D call from TCRdb, TRBD1, cannot be confirmed without DNA. The CDR3 has 18 amino acids. CDR3 sequence reads: CASSSGQGKLSGANVLTF.